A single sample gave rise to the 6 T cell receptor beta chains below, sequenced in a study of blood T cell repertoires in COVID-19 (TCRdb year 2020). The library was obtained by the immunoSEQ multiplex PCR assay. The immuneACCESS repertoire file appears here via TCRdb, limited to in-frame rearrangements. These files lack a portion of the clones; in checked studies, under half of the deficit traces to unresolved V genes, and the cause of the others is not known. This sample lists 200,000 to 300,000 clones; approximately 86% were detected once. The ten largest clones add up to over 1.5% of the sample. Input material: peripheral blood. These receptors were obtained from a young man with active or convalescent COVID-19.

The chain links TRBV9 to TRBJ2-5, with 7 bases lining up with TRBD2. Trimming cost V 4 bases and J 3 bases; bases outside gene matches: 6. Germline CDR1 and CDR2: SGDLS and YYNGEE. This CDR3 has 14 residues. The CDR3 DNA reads TGTGCCAGCAGCCCCGATCTAGCGGAAGAGACCCAGTACTTC. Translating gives CASSPDLAEETQYF.

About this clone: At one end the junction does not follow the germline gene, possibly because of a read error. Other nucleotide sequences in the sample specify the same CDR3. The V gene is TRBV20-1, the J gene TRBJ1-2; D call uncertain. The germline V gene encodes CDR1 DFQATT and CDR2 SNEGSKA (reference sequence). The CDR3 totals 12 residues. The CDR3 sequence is CSASRQDYGYTF. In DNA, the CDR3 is TGCAGTGCTAGTAGGCAGGACTATGGCTACACCTTT.

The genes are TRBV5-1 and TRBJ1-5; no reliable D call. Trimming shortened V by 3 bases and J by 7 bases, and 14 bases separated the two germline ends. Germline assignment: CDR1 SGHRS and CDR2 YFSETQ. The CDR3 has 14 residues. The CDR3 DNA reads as TGCGCCAGCAGCTCCCCCAGAGCGGAGCAGCCCCAGCATTTT. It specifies CASSSPRAEQPQHF. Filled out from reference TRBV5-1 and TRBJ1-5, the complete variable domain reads KAGVTQTPRYLIKTRGQQVTLSCSPISGHRSVSWYQQTPGQGLQFLFEYFSETQRNKGNFPGRFSGRQFSNSRSEMNVSTLELGDSALYLCASSSPRAEQPQHFGDGTRLSIL.

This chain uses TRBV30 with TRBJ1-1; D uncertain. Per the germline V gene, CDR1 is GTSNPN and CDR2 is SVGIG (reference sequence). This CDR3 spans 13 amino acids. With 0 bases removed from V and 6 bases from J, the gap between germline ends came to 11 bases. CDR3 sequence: CAWSVGGSAEAFF. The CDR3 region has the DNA TGTGCCTGGAGTGTAGGAGGTTCCGCTGAAGCTTTCTTT.

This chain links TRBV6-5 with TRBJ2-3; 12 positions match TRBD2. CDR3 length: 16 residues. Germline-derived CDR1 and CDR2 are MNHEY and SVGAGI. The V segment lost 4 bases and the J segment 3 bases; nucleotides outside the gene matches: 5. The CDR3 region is CASSSLAGGATDTQYF. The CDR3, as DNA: TGTGCCAGCAGTTCCCTAGCGGGGGGGGCAACAGATACGCAGTATTTT.

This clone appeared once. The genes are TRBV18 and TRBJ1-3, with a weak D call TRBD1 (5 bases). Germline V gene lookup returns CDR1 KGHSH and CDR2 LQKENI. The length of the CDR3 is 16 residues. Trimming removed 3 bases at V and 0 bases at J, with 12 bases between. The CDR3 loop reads CASSPMTEISGNTIYF. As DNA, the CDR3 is TGTGCCAGCTCACCGATGACAGAAATCTCTGGAAACACCATATATTTT.